These T cell receptor beta chains were read from a single sample in a study of blood T cell repertoires in COVID-19. Sequenced by immunoSEQ multiplex PCR; TCRdb stores in-frame clones only, minus some. The data contain hundreds of thousands of clones, 75% to 90% of them singletons. Sequenced material: peripheral blood. These receptors originate from a woman in her 70s with COVID-19, enrolled during active disease. Each CDR3 is given with its conserved first and last residue. D genes are given only for firm matches. Size values are once, few and many counts, or a class for expanded clones, and some rows have none.

NA	NA	TRBV5-1	TRBJ1-2	TGCGCCAGCAGCACCGCACCGGGGGACTATGGCTACACCTTC	CASSTAPGDYGYTF
NA	NA	TRBV7-2	TRBJ1-3	TGTGCCAGCAGCCCCGAAGATAGCTCTGGAAACACCATATATTTT	CASSPEDSSGNTIYF
TRBD1	NA	TRBV5-1	TRBJ1-4	TGCGCCAGCAGCTTGGCTCCAGGGGGCGGATCGGAAAAACTGTTTTTT	CASSLAPGGGSEKLFF
NA	once	TRBV12-3/TRBV12-4	TRBJ2-7	TGTGCCACCCGACCTAGGCGAACCTACGAGCAGTACTTC	CATRPRRTYEQYF
NA	NA	TRBV5-1	TRBJ2-5	TGCGCCAGCAGCTTGGAGTCCTCAGATCAAGAGACCCAGTACTTC	CASSLESSDQETQYF
NA	NA	TRBV28	TRBJ2-3	TGTGCCAGCAGCCCCCGGGGGGCCGGGACAGATACGCAGTATTTT	CASSPRGAGTDTQYF
NA	NA	TRBV7-9	TRBJ1-2	TGTGCCAGCAGTATTACAGGCTTTAACTATGGCTACACCTTC	CASSITGFNYGYTF
TRBD1	NA	TRBV7-9	TRBJ1-2	TGTGCCAGCAGCTTGAGGACAGGGGGATCTGGTGGCTACACCTTC	CASSLRTGGSGGYTF
NA	NA	TRBV24-1	TRBJ1-2	TGTGCCACCAGTGATACCCGTGGGGCTGGCTATGGCTACACCTTC	CATSDTRGAGYGYTF
NA	NA	TRBV18	TRBJ1-5	TGTGCCAGCTCACCAGGCGGGGGTAATCAGCCCCAGCATTTT	CASSPGGGNQPQHF
NA	few	TRBV27	TRBJ1-1	TGTGCCAGCAGTTGGAAGGGGCCGAACACTGAAGCTTTCTTT	CASSWKGPNTEAFF
TRBD1	NA	TRBV5-1	TRBJ1-6	TGCGCCAGCGGGACAGGGGACTTTAATTCACCCCTCCACTTT	CASGTGDFNSPLHF
TRBD2	once	TRBV7-2	TRBJ2-3	TGTGCCAGCAGCTCCTGGGTTGGGGGGGGGAAGGATACGCAGTATTTT	CASSSWVGGGKDTQYF
NA	NA	TRBV5-1	TRBJ2-1	TGCGCCAGCAGCTTGGCCACGGGGATTCGTGATGAGCAGTTCTTC	CASSLATGIRDEQFF
TRBD1	NA	TRBV6-5	TRBJ1-1	TGTGCCAGCAGTTCCGGGACAGCGAACACTGAAGCTTTCTTT	CASSSGTANTEAFF
NA	NA	TRBV2	TRBJ2-4	TGTGCCAGTCGAGAAGCCGGGACTGCCAAAAACATTCAGTACTTC	CASREAGTAKNIQYF
NA	NA	TRBV6-5	TRBJ1-6	TGTGCCAGCACCTCGCCGCTGGGGGGAAATTCACCCCTCCACTTT	CASTSPLGGNSPLHF
NA	NA	TRBV7-6	TRBJ1-1	TGTGCCAGCAGCCCCGGGGGGGCGAACACTGAAGCTTTCTTT	CASSPGGANTEAFF
TRBD1	NA	TRBV11-2	TRBJ1-5	TGTGCCAGCAGCTCCGGACAGGGCGGCAATCAGCCCCAGCATTTT	CASSSGQGGNQPQHF
NA	once	TRBV5-1	TRBJ2-3	TGCGCCAGCAGCTTAGTGGCAGGGAGCACAGATACGCAGTATTTT	CASSLVAGSTDTQYF
NA	once	TRBV19	TRBJ1-5	TGTGCCAGTAACGACTGGACAGATAGCAATCAGCCCCAGCATTTT	CASNDWTDSNQPQHF
TRBD1	NA	TRBV7-9	TRBJ2-1	TGTGCCAGCAGCTCCTACAGGGGGCAAGGCAATGAGCAGTTCTTC	CASSSYRGQGNEQFF
TRBD2	NA	TRBV5-1	TRBJ2-5	TGCGCCAGCAGCATTTCCGGGACTAGCGGCGAGACCCAGTACTTC	CASSISGTSGETQYF
TRBD1	many	TRBV5-1	TRBJ2-7	TGCGCCAGCAGCTTGGGACAGGGGAAGGGCGAGCAGTACTTC	CASSLGQGKGEQYF
TRBD2	NA	TRBV25-1	TRBJ2-3	TGTGCCAGCAGTGATTTCCCAACTAGCGGGGCTACAGATACGCAGTATTTT	CASSDFPTSGATDTQYF
NA	NA	TRBV7-9	TRBJ1-1	TGTGCCAGCGGACTGAACATGAACACTGAAGCTTTCTTT	CASGLNMNTEAFF
TRBD1	once	TRBV9	TRBJ2-5	TGTGCCAGCAGCATCTACCGGGACAGGGGGTTATACCAAGAGACCCAGTACTTC	CASSIYRDRGLYQETQYF
NA	NA	TRBV3-1/TRBV3-2	TRBJ1-2	TGTGCCAGCAGCCCGACGAGGGGGATGGAGGATAACTATGGCTACACCTTC	CASSPTRGMEDNYGYTF
TRBD1	NA	TRBV2	TRBJ1-1	TGTGCCAGCAGTGCAGACAGGGGATCTGTCGCTTTCTTT	CASSADRGSVAFF
TRBD1	NA	TRBV18	TRBJ1-5	TGTGCCAGCTCACCCTCGACAGGGGACAAGCCCCAGCATTTT	CASSPSTGDKPQHF
TRBD1	few	TRBV5-6	TRBJ1-2	TGTGCCAGCAGCTTGTCAGGAGGGGGCGAGGTCTATGGCTACACCTTC	CASSLSGGGEVYGYTF
TRBD1	NA	TRBV7-3	TRBJ2-2	TGTGCCAGCAGCTTACAGGGGGCCGGGGAGCTGTTTTTT	CASSLQGAGELFF
TRBD1	NA	TRBV6-5	TRBJ1-4	TGTGCCAGCAGTCAAAGACAGGGACCGAATGAAAAACTGTTTTTT	CASSQRQGPNEKLFF
NA	NA	TRBV3-1/TRBV3-2	TRBJ1-1	TGTGCCAGCCGAAACCGACGACACATGAACACTGAAGCTTTCTTT	CASRNRRHMNTEAFF
TRBD1	NA	TRBV4-1	TRBJ2-7	TGCGCCAGCAGCGAGGGACAGAGCTACGAGCAGTACTTC	CASSEGQSYEQYF
NA	NA	TRBV29-1	TRBJ2-5	TGCAGCGTTGAAGATGCCAGGATCCAAGAGACCCAGTACTTC	CSVEDARIQETQYF
NA	NA	TRBV5-4	TRBJ2-5	TGTGCCAGCAGCTTGGTGAGCCAGGGGAGAGAGACCCAGTACTTC	CASSLVSQGRETQYF
NA	NA	TRBV7-2	TRBJ1-1	TGTGCCAGCAGCTTAGGTTTCGGGTTTAGCCCGAACACTGAAGCTTTCTTT	CASSLGFGFSPNTEAFF
NA	once	TRBV29-1	TRBJ2-4	TGCAGCGTTGATGAGGGGGTGGACATTCAGTACTTC	CSVDEGVDIQYF
TRBD2	NA	TRBV9	TRBJ2-5	TGTGCCAGCAGCGTAAGCGGGGGGGCTCCCCAAGAGACCCAGTACTTC	CASSVSGGAPQETQYF
NA	NA	TRBV3-1/TRBV3-2	TRBJ2-6	TGTGCCAGCAGCCACCGCAGAGGTTCTGGGGCCAACGTCCTGACTTTC	CASSHRRGSGANVLTF
TRBD1	NA	TRBV7-9	TRBJ1-2	TGTGCCAGCAGCTTATCAAGGACAGGGCGAGGCTACACCTTC	CASSLSRTGRGYTF
NA	once	TRBV4-3	TRBJ1-2	TGCGCCAGCAGCCAAGATTTTTACAGCCTGAACTATGGCTACACCTTC	CASSQDFYSLNYGYTF
TRBD1	NA	TRBV7-8	TRBJ2-2	TGTGCCAGCACCCTCTTACAGGGGGAGTACACCGGGGAGCTGTTTTTT	CASTLLQGEYTGELFF
NA	few	TRBV29-1	TRBJ2-2	TGCAGCGTTGTCTCAGGGTCTAACGGGGAGCTGTTTTTT	CSVVSGSNGELFF
NA	NA	TRBV2	TRBJ1-2	TGTGCCAGCAGCCCCCAGGCGGGGAACTATGGCTACACCTTC	CASSPQAGNYGYTF
NA	NA	TRBV28	TRBJ2-5	TGTGCCAGCAGTTTATTGTCCCTGAGGGGCGCTGGGGGGGAGACCCAGTACTTC	CASSLLSLRGAGGETQYF
TRBD1	NA	TRBV6-2/TRBV6-3	TRBJ1-1	TGTGCCAGCAGTTGGGAGACAGGGGCTACGGTCACTGAAGCTTTCTTT	CASSWETGATVTEAFF
NA	NA	TRBV10-1	TRBJ2-5	TGCGCCAGCAGTGAGTCACCCGGGGGAACCCAAGAGACCCAGTACTTC	CASSESPGGTQETQYF